This TCR beta chain was retrieved from a study of OX40 agonist ivuxolimab in advanced cancers. Whole-study results and caveats: In a subset of nonresponders, normalized T-cell clonal expansion was also low. Undetermined was the antigen specificity of the expanded peripheral T cells. Clonal expansion was seen in CD4+ and CD8+ blood T cells by week 6 at 0.1 to 3.0 mg/kg.

Note on this clone: Its matching antigen is unknown.

Baseline, cycle 4 day 1, and cycle 7 day 1 were the blood sampling points. Germline values: CDR1 KGHSH, CDR2 LQKENI. The ends were cut back, 0 bases at V and 5 bases at J, with 8 bases in the middle. The CDR3 runs 14 residues. Some clones are missing from TCRdb's copy, which holds only in-frame ones; the method was immunoSEQ multiplex PCR. The data hold nearly 80,000 clones, with about 83% observed a single time. The gene calls are TRBV18 and TRBJ2-1; D could derive from TRBD1 or TRBD2 (6 bases each). This receptor was taken from an adult with an advanced solid tumor such as melanoma, head and neck, liver or kidney cancer. Here the sequenced sample was CD4+ or CD8+ T cells sorted from blood, taken in a trial of the OX40 agonist ivuxolimab. CDR3: CASSPPRDNNEQFF. CDR3 DNA: TGTGCCAGCTCACCACCGCGGGACAACAATGAGCAGTTCTTC.